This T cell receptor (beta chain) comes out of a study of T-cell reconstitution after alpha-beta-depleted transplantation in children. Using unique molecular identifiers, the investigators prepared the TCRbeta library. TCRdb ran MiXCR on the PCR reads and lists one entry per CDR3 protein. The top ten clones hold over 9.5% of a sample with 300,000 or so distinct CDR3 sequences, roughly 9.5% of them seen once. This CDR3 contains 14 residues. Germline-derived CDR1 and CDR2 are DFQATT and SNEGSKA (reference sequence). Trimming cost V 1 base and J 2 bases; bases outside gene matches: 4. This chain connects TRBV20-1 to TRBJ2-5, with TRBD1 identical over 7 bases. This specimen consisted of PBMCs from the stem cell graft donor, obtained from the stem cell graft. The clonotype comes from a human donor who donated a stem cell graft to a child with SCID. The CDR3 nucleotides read TGCAGTGCTAGAGTATTGGACAGGCAAGAGACCCAGTACTTC. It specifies CSARVLDRQETQYF.